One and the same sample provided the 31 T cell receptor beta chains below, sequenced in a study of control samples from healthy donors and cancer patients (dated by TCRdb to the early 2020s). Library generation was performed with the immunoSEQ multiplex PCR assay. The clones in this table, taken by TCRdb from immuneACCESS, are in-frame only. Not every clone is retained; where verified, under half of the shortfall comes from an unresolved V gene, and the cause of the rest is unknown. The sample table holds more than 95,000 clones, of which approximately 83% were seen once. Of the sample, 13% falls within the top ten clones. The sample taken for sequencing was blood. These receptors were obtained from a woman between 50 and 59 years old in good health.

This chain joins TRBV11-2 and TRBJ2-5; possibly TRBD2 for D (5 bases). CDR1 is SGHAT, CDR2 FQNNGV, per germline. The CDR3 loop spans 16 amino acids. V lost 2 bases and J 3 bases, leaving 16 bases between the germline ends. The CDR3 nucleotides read TGTGCCAGCAGCTTACGAAGAGGGTGGAAGAAAGAGACCCAGTACTTC. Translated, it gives CASSLRRGWKKETQYF.

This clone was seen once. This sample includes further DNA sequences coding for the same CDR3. For the CDR3, the DNA is TGTGCCAGCAGTGAAGCATCAGGGTTGTGGAATTCACCCCTCCACTTT. Translation gives CASSEASGLWNSPLHF. The chain recombines TRBV6-1 with TRBJ1-6, with TRBD1 as a possible D gene (5 bases). CDR3 size: 16 residues. Trimming removed 0 bases at V and 7 bases at J, with 13 bases between. The germline V gene has CDR1 MNHNS and CDR2 SASEGT.

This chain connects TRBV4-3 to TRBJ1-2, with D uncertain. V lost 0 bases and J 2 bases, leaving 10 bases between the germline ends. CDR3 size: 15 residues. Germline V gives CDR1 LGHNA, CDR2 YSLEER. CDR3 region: CASSQDAVTNYGYTF. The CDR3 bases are TGCGCCAGCAGCCAAGATGCGGTGACCAACTATGGCTACACCTTC.

Written as DNA, the CDR3 is TGTGCCAGCAGTTTCGGATTCAATTCACCCCTCCACTTT. Its protein is CASSFGFNSPLHF. The chain links TRBV12-3 or TRBV12-4 to TRBJ1-6; D gene ambiguous. The V gene lost 3 bases and the J gene lost 7 bases, with 7 bases spanning the gap. This CDR3 is 13 amino acids long.

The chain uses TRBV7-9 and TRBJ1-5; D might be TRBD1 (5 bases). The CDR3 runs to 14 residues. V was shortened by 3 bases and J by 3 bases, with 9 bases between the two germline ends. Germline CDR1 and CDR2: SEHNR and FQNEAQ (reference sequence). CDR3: CASSLTAPNQPQHF. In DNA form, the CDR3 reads TGTGCCAGCAGCTTGACAGCACCCAATCAGCCCCAGCATTTT.

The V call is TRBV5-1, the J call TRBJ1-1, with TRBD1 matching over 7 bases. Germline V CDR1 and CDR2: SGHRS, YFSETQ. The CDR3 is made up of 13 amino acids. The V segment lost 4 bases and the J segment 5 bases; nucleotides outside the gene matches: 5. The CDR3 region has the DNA TGCGCCAGCAGCCGCGACAGGGCTACTGAAGCTTTCTTT. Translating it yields CASSRDRATEAFF. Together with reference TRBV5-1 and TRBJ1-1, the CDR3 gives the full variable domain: KAGVTQTPRYLIKTRGQQVTLSCSPISGHRSVSWYQQTPGQGLQFLFEYFSETQRNKGNFPGRFSGRQFSNSRSEMNVSTLELGDSALYLCASSRDRATEAFFGQGTRLTVV.

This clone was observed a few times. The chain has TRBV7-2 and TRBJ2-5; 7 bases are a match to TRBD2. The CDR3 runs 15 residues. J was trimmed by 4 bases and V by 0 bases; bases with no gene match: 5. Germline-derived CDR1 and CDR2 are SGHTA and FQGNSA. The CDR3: CASSLAPTGGETQYF. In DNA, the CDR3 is TGTGCCAGCAGCTTAGCCCCAACGGGGGGAGAGACCCAGTACTTC.

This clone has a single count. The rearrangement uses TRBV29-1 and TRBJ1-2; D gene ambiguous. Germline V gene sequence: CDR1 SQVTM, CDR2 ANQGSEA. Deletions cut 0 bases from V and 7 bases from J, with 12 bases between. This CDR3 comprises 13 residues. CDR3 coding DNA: TGCAGCGTTGAAGATCAATGGACTCTTGGCTACACCTTC. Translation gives CSVEDQWTLGYTF.

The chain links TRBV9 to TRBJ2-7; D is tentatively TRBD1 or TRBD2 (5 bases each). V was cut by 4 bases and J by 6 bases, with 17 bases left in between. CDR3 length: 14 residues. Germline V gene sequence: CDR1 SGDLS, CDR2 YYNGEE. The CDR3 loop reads CASSLKWGSSEQYF. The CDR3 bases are TGTGCCAGCAGCCTAAAGTGGGGGTCGTCCGAGCAGTACTTC.

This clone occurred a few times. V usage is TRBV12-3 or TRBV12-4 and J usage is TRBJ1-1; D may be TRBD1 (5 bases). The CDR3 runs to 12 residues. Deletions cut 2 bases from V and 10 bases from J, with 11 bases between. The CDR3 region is CASSLYGGGAFF. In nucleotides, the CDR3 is TGTGCCAGCAGTTTATATGGGGGTGGAGCTTTCTTT.

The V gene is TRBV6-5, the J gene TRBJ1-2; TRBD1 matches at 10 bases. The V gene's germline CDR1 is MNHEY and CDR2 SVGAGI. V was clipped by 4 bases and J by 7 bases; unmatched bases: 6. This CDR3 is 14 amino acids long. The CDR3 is CASSSDRGLGGYTF. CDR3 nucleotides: TGTGCCAGCAGTTCCGACAGGGGGCTTGGTGGCTACACCTTC.

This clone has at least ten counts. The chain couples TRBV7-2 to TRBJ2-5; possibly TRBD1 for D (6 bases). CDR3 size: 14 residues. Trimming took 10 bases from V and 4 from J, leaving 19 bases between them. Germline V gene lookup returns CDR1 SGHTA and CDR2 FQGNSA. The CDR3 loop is CATRLRKGVETQYF. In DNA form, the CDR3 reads TGTGCCACCAGGCTTAGAAAGGGGGTAGAGACCCAGTACTTC.

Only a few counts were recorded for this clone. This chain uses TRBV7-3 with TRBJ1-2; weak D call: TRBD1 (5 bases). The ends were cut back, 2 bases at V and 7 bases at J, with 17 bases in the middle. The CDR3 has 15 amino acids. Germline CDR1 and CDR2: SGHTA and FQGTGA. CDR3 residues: CASSLDPGLSSGYTF. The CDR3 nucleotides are TGTGCCAGCAGCTTAGATCCGGGACTCTCTAGTGGCTACACCTTC.

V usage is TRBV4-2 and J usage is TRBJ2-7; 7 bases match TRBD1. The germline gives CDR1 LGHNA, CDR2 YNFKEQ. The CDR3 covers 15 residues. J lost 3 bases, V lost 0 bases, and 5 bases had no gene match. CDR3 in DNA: TGTGCCAGCAGCCAAGATGGGACAGTCGTCTACGAGCAGTACTTC. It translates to CASSQDGTVVYEQYF.

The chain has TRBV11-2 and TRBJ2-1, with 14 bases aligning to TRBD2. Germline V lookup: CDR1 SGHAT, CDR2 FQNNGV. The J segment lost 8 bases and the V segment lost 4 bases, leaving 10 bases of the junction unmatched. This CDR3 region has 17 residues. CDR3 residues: CASSYPPGLAGEDEQFF. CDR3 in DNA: TGTGCCAGCAGCTATCCTCCGGGACTAGCGGGGGAGGATGAGCAGTTCTTC.

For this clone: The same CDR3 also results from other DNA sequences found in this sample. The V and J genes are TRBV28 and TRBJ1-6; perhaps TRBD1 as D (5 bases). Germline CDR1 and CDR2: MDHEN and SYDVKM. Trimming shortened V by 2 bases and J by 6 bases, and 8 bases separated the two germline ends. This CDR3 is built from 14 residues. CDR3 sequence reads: CASSLAQGNSPLHF. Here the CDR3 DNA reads TGTGCCAGCAGTTTAGCCCAGGGTAATTCACCCCTCCACTTT.

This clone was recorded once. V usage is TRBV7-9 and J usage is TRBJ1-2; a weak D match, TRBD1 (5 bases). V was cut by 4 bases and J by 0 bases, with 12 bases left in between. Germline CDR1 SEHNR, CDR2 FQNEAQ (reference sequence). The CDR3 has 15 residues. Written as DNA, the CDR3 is TGTGCCAGCAGCTCCCCTGGGGCATCTAACTATGGCTACACCTTC. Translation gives CASSSPGASNYGYTF. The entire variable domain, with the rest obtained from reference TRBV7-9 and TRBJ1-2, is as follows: DTGVSQNPRHKITKRGQNVTFRCDPISEHNRLYWYRQTLGQGPEFLTYFQNEAQLEKSRLLSDRFSAERPKGSFSTLEIQRTEQGDSAMYLCASSSPGASNYGYTFGSGTRLTVV.

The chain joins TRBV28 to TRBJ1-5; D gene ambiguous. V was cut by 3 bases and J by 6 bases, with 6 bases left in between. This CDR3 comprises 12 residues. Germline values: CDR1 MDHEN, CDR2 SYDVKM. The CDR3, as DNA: TGTGCCAGCAGTTTGTACGGTCAGCCCCAGCATTTT. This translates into CASSLYGQPQHF.

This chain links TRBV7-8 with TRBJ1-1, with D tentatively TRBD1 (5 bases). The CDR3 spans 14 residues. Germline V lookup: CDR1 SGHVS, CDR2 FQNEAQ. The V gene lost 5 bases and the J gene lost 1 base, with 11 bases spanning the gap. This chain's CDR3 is CASSTDGGNTEAFF. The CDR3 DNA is TGTGCCAGCAGCACTGACGGGGGGAACACTGAAGCTTTCTTT.

As DNA, the CDR3 is TGTGCCAGCCGGACTAGCGGGAATAACAATGAGCAGTTCTTC. It codes for CASRTSGNNNEQFF. The chain uses TRBV10-3 and TRBJ2-1; 12 bases map to TRBD2. CDR3 length equals 14 residues. The germline CDR1 and CDR2 sequences are ENHRY and SYGVKD. The V segment lost 10 bases and the J segment 5 bases; nucleotides outside the gene matches: 6.

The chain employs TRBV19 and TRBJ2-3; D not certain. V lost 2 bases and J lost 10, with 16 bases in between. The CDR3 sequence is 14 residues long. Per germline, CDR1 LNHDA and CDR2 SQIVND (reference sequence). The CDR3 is CASSISAGSDAQYF. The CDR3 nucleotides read TGTGCCAGTAGTATAAGTGCCGGTTCGGATGCGCAGTATTTT.

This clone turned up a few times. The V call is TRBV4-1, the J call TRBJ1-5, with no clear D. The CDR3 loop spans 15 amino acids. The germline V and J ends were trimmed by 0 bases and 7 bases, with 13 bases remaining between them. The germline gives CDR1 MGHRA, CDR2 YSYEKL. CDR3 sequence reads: CASSQDALPEQPQHF. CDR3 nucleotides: TGCGCCAGCAGCCAAGATGCCCTGCCAGAGCAGCCCCAGCATTTT.

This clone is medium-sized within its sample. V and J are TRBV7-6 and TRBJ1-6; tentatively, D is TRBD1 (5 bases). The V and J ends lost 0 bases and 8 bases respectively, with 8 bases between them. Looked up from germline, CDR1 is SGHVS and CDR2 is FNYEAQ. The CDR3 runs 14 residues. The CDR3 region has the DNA TGTGCCAGCAGCTTAGCAGGGGCGGATTCACCCCTCCACTTT. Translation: CASSLAGADSPLHF.

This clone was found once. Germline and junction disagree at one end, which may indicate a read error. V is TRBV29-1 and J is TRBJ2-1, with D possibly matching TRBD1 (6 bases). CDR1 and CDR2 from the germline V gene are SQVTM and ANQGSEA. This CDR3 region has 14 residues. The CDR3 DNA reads TGCAGCCTTGATTACAGGGACTCCTACAATGAGCAGTTCTTC. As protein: CSLDYRDSYNEQFF.

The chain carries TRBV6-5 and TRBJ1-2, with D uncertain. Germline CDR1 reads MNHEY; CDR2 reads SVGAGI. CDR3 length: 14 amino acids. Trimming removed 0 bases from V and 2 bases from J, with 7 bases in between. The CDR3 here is CASSYSGGNYGYTF. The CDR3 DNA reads TGTGCCAGCAGTTACTCAGGCGGGAACTATGGCTACACCTTC.

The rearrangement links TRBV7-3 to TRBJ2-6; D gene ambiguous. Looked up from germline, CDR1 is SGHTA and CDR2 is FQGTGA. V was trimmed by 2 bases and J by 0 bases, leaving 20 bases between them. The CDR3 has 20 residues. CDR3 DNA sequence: TGTGCCAGCAGCTTATCTCCCCCGAGCACTTCGAGCTCTGGGGCCAACGTCCTGACTTTC. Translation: CASSLSPPSTSSSGANVLTF.

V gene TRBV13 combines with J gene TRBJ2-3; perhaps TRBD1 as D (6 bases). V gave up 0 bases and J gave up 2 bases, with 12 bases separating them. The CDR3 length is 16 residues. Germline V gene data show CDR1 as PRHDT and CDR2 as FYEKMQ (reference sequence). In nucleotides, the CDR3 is TGTGCCAGCAGCTTAGGAGGACAGCCAACCACAGATACGCAGTATTTT. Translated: CASSLGGQPTTDTQYF.

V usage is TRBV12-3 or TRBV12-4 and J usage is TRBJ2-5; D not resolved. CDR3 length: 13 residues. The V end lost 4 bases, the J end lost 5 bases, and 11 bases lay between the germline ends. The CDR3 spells CASSSLLRETQYF. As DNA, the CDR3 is TGTGCCAGCAGTTCTTTACTCAGGGAGACCCAGTACTTC.

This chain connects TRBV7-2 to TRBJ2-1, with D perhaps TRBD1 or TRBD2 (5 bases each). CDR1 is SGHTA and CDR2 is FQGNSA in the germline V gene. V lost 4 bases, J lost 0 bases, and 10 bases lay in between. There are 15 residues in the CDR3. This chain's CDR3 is CASSWVGGSYNEQFF. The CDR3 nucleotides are TGTGCCAGCAGCTGGGTTGGGGGCTCCTACAATGAGCAGTTCTTC.

The CDR3 loop is CAISDSNQPQHF. The CDR3 DNA sequence: TGTGCCATCAGTGATAGTAATCAGCCCCAGCATTTT. The V gene is TRBV10-3, the J gene TRBJ1-5; D uncertain. Germline CDR1 reads ENHRY; CDR2 reads SYGVKD. Trimming left V 3 bases short and J 4 bases short, with 4 bases between. This CDR3 spans 12 amino acids.

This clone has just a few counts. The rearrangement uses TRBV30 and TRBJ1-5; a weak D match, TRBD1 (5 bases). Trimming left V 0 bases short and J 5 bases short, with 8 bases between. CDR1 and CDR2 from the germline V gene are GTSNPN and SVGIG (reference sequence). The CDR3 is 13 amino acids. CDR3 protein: CAWSVMGDQPQHF. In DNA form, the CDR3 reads TGTGCCTGGAGTGTAATGGGGGATCAGCCCCAGCATTTT.